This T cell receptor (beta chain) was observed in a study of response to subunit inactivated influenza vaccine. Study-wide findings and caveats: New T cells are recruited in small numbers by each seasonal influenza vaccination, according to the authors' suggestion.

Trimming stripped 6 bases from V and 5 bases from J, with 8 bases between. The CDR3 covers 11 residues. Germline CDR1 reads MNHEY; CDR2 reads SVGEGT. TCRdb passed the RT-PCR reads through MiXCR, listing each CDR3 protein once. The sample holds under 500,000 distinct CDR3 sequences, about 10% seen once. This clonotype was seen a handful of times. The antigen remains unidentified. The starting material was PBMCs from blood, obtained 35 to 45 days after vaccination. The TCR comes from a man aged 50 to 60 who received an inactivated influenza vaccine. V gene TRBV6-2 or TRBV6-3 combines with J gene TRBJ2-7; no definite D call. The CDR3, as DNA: TGTGCCAGCAGCCCGGGTAACGAGCAGTACTTC. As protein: CASSPGNEQYF.